Below, 20 T cell receptor beta chains from the same sample are listed, as sequenced in a study of control samples from healthy donors and cancer patients. Assay: immunoSEQ multiplex PCR; the TCRdb copy retains only in-frame clones and omits some. The table shows 100,000 or so clones, with approximately 90% occurring only once. Material: blood. All receptors come from a woman younger than 45 in good health.

In its sample, this clone was seen once. The chain recombines TRBV18 with TRBJ1-3; weak D call: TRBD1 (6 bases). Between the trimmed V and J ends, which lost 2 bases and 4 bases, there was a span of 12 bases. Germline CDR1 and CDR2: KGHSH and LQKENI. The CDR3 sequence is 15 residues long. CDR3: CASSPTGAKGNTIYF. CDR3 bases: TGTGCCAGCTCACCAACGGGGGCGAAGGGAAACACCATATATTTT.

This clone was seen just once. Other DNA sequences within the sample encode an identical CDR3. V and J are TRBV27 and TRBJ1-1; tentative D call: TRBD1 (5 bases). In germline, CDR1 is MNHEY, CDR2 SMNVEV (reference sequence). V was cut by 2 bases and J by 0 bases, with 7 bases left in between. The CDR3 length is 14 residues. CDR3 amino acids: CASSLDRMNTEAFF. The CDR3 nucleotides read TGTGCCAGCAGTTTAGACAGAATGAACACTGAAGCTTTCTTT.

The gene calls are TRBV2 and TRBJ1-3, with a tentative D call TRBD1 (5 bases). Trimming removed 1 base at V and 1 base at J, with 8 bases between. The CDR3 spans 15 residues. Germline CDR1 SNHLY, CDR2 FYNNEI. The chain's CDR3 is CASSEGRVSGNTIYF. Written as DNA, the CDR3 is TGTGCCAGCAGTGAAGGCAGGGTATCTGGAAACACCATATATTTT.

This chain joins TRBV28 and TRBJ2-7, with 8 bases lining up with TRBD2. From germline, CDR1 is MDHEN and CDR2 SYDVKM. This CDR3 comprises 13 residues. After removal of 3 bases from V and 5 bases from J, the junction contained 3 bases not matched to a gene. CDR3 bases: TGTGCCAGCAGTTTCGGGAGGGGACACGAGCAGTACTTC. Translating it yields CASSFGRGHEQYF. The complete variable domain, with remaining parts taken from reference TRBV28 and TRBJ2-7, reads DVKVTQSSRYLVKRTGEKVFLECVQDMDHENMFWYRQDPGLGLRLIYFSYDVKMKEKGDIPEGYSVSREKKERFSLILESASTNQTSMYLCASSFGRGHEQYFGPGTRLTVT.

V usage is TRBV5-1 and J usage is TRBJ1-2; no definite D call. V shed 3 bases and J shed 5 bases, with 14 bases lying between them. Germline CDR1 reads SGHRS; CDR2 reads YFSETQ. The CDR3 sequence is 14 residues long. This chain's CDR3 is CASSSNAVRYGYTF. CDR3 bases: TGCGCCAGCAGCTCAAATGCTGTGAGGTATGGCTACACCTTC. The full variable domain, completed using reference TRBV5-1 and TRBJ1-2, is KAGVTQTPRYLIKTRGQQVTLSCSPISGHRSVSWYQQTPGQGLQFLFEYFSETQRNKGNFPGRFSGRQFSNSRSEMNVSTLELGDSALYLCASSSNAVRYGYTFGSGTRLTVV.

V and J are TRBV2 and TRBJ2-7; TRBD2 matches at 13 bases. Germline V lookup: CDR1 SNHLY, CDR2 FYNNEI. CDR3 length equals 15 residues. With 5 bases clipped from V and 7 bases from J, the junction kept 8 bases outside the gene matches. For the CDR3, the DNA is TGTGCCAGCAGTCCCACTAGCGGGGGGGCGAGAGAGCAGTACTTC. Its translation: CASSPTSGGAREQYF.

The genes are TRBV6-5 and TRBJ2-7, with a possible D match to TRBD2 (7 bases). Germline assignment: CDR1 MNHEY and CDR2 SVGAGI. The CDR3 is 15 residues long. Deletions cut 0 bases from V and 2 bases from J, with 11 bases between. CDR3 nucleotides: TGTGCCAGCAGTTACTCAGACGGGGGGCCCTACGAGCAGTACTTC. This translates into CASSYSDGGPYEQYF.

Only a few counts were recorded for this clone. The chain links TRBV11-1 to TRBJ1-1; weak D call: TRBD1 (5 bases). The germline V gene has CDR1 SGHAT and CDR2 FQDESV (reference sequence). This CDR3 is 14 amino acids long. Trimming pared 5 bases from V and 6 bases from J, leaving 16 bases between. The CDR3 loop is CASSNRRIGAEAFF. The CDR3 DNA is TGTGCCAGCAGCAACAGGCGGATTGGGGCTGAAGCTTTCTTT.

The chain carries TRBV11-3 and TRBJ2-7; no firm D call. The CDR3 is made up of 14 amino acids. The germline gives CDR1 SGHNT, CDR2 YENEEA. V was cut by 5 bases and J by 0 bases, with 11 bases left in between. The CDR3 loop is CASSPDGRSYEQYF. The CDR3 DNA is TGTGCCAGCAGCCCAGACGGACGCTCCTACGAGCAGTACTTC.

V and J are TRBV2 and TRBJ2-1; either TRBD1 or TRBD2 may fit D (6 bases each). CDR3 length: 15 residues. CDR1 SNHLY and CDR2 FYNNEI come from the germline V gene. Trimming pared 6 bases from V and 7 bases from J, leaving 19 bases between. The CDR3 is CASSSGGGTRNEQFF. DNA of the CDR3: TGTGCCAGCAGCTCCGGAGGGGGGACTCGGAATGAGCAGTTCTTC.

This rearrangement joins TRBV19 to TRBJ2-5; no firm D call. The ends were cut back, 4 bases at V and 4 bases at J, with 4 bases in the middle. Germline V gene lookup returns CDR1 LNHDA and CDR2 SQIVND (reference sequence). This CDR3 region has 11 residues. The CDR3 is CASSNLETQYF. CDR3 DNA: TGTGCCAGTAGTAACCTAGAGACCCAGTACTTC.

The chain joins TRBV7-3 to TRBJ2-3, with 8 bases identical to TRBD1. Germline V CDR1 and CDR2: SGHTA, FQGTGA. The CDR3 spans 13 residues. V shed 7 bases, J shed 3 bases, and the junction held 3 bases outside the gene matches. CDR3 residues: CASKGQGTDTQYF. The CDR3 DNA is TGTGCCAGCAAAGGACAGGGTACAGATACGCAGTATTTT.

This sequence joins TRBV14 and TRBJ1-4; the D is unclear. Trimming cost V 4 bases and J 7 bases, with 10 bases left between them. The germline gives CDR1 SGHDN, CDR2 FVKESK. This CDR3 comprises 13 residues. In DNA, the CDR3 is TGTGCCAGCAGCCTCGCCGGTATTGAAAAACTGTTTTTT. Amino acids: CASSLAGIEKLFF. Filled out from reference TRBV14 and TRBJ1-4, the complete variable domain reads EAGVTQFPSHSVIEKGQTVTLRCDPISGHDNLYWYRRVMGKEIKFLLHFVKESKQDESGMPNNRFLAERTGGTYSTLKVQPAELEDSGVYFCASSLAGIEKLFFGSGTQLSVL.

This clone has only a few counts. The rearrangement joins TRBV3-1 (or the pseudogene TRBV3-2) to TRBJ1-2, with 7 bases matching TRBD1. The CDR3 length is 14 residues. Per the germline V gene, CDR1 is LGHDT and CDR2 is YNNKEL (reference sequence). With V trimmed by 5 bases and J by 6 bases, 9 bases remained unmatched. This CDR3 is CASSYQGQINGYTF. The CDR3 DNA follows: TGTGCCAGCAGCTACCAGGGACAGATCAATGGCTACACCTTC.

The chain has TRBV6-5 and TRBJ1-3; the D is unclear. Trimming took 0 bases from V and 1 from J, leaving 7 bases between them. This CDR3 is 15 amino acids long. Germline V lookup: CDR1 MNHEY, CDR2 SVGAGI. The CDR3, as DNA: TGTGCCAGCAGTTACTCAGGACGGTCTGGAAACACCATATATTTT. Protein product: CASSYSGRSGNTIYF.

This chain uses TRBV5-1 with TRBJ1-1; TRBD1 matches 7 bases. The germline gives CDR1 SGHRS, CDR2 YFSETQ. V was pared by 0 bases and J by 4 bases, with 3 bases of the junction left unmatched. The CDR3 runs to 14 residues. Here the CDR3 reads CASSLGQGGTEAFF. CDR3 nucleotides: TGCGCCAGCAGCTTGGGCCAGGGGGGCACTGAAGCTTTCTTT.

The V call is TRBV27, the J call TRBJ1-4; 7 nucleotides match TRBD1. Germline CDR1 reads MNHEY; CDR2 reads SMNVEV (reference sequence). The CDR3 spans 13 residues. Trimming removed 4 bases from V and 4 bases from J; junction bases left unmatched: 0. The CDR3 region is CASSWDSNEKLFF. CDR3 coding DNA: TGTGCCAGCAGTTGGGACAGTAATGAAAAACTGTTTTTT.

This rearrangement joins TRBV27 to TRBJ1-1; D not resolved. The CDR3 has 15 amino acids. Germline-derived CDR1 and CDR2 are MNHEY and SMNVEV (reference sequence). Trimming pared 2 bases from V and 0 bases from J, leaving 10 bases between. The chain's CDR3 is CASSLQSRLNTEAFF. CDR3 nucleotide sequence: TGTGCCAGCAGTTTACAGTCGCGTCTGAACACTGAAGCTTTCTTT.

The chain combines TRBV3-1 (or the pseudogene TRBV3-2) with TRBJ1-1; D may be TRBD1 (6 bases). V lost 0 bases and J 7 bases, leaving 9 bases between the germline ends. Germline CDR1 LGHDT, CDR2 YNNKEL (reference sequence). The CDR3 is made up of 13 amino acids. In DNA, the CDR3 is TGTGCCAGCAGCCAAGATGGGACATTTGAAGCTTTCTTT. As protein: CASSQDGTFEAFF.

J is TRBJ1-5 and V is TRBV6-5; no clear D gene. Germline-derived CDR1 and CDR2 are MNHEY and SVGAGI. V was trimmed by 8 bases and J by 2 bases, leaving 7 bases between them. CDR3 length: 12 amino acids. The CDR3, as DNA: TGTGCCAGCTTGAGTGGCAATCAGCCCCAGCATTTT. Translating it yields CASLSGNQPQHF.